The rows below give T cell receptor beta chains drawn from one sample of a study of T-cell memory formation after mild COVID-19. TCRdb re-called the 5' RACE reads through MiXCR, storing one row per CDR3 protein. The profile shows fewer than 650,000 distinct CDR3 sequences, roughly 17% of them singletons. Sequencing used PBMCs or a T cell subset sorted from them (not recorded which). All receptors come from an adult woman who had mild COVID-19 (a few samples of this study predate the infection). Cell type and time point are not known. Each CDR3 is given with its conserved first and last residue. Fields, in order: clone size, J gene, D gene, V gene, CDR3 DNA, CDR3 protein. The D gene is left open where the match is weak. Size tells how often a clone was seen (once, few, many) or the class of an expanded clone, and some rows leave it out.

>NA|TRBJ2-2|NA|TRBV7-2
TGTGCCAGCAGCTTAATTTCCCGAAATCCCGGGGAGCTGTTTTTT
CASSLISRNPGELFF
>NA|TRBJ2-4|NA|TRBV6-5
TGTGCCAGCAGACGGTGGGCGCATAACCTAGCCAAAAACATTCAGTACTTC
CASRRWAHNLAKNIQYF
>NA|TRBJ2-1|NA|TRBV12-3/TRBV12-4
TGTGCCATCGAAGCGAGGGGGAATCAGCAAAGCTCCTACAATGAGCAGTTCTTC
CAIEARGNQQSSYNEQFF
>few|TRBJ2-2|NA|TRBV12-3/TRBV12-4
TGTGCCAGCAGTTTTGTTTGGGAGGAGATCACCGGGGAGCTGTTTTTT
CASSFVWEEITGELFF
>NA|TRBJ1-1|NA|TRBV20-1
TGCAGTGCTAAAGACGGACGGACAAACACTGAAGCTTTCTTT
CSAKDGRTNTEAFF
>NA|TRBJ2-7|NA|TRBV6-2/TRBV6-3
TGTGCCAGCAGTTACGTGAGGCGGGCAAGCTCCTACGAGCAGTACTTC
CASSYVRRASSYEQYF
>NA|TRBJ2-1|TRBD2|TRBV6-2/TRBV6-3
TGTGCCAGCAGCAGGACTAGCGGGAGGAATGAGCAGTTCTTC
CASSRTSGRNEQFF
>NA|TRBJ1-1|NA|TRBV30
TGTGCCTGGAGTGCAGGGTGGGCGACTGAAGCTTTCTTT
CAWSAGWATEAFF
>few|TRBJ1-5|NA|TRBV5-5
TGTGCCAGCAGCTTTGGAGGGAGTGGCAATCAGCCCCAGCATTTT
CASSFGGSGNQPQHF
>many|TRBJ2-2|NA|TRBV11-2
TGTGCCAGCCCCCAGGGCGCCGGGGAGCTGTTTTTT
CASPQGAGELFF
>NA|TRBJ2-5|TRBD2|TRBV7-8
TGTGCCAGCAACCTTGCCCGAGCGGGGACTCAAGAGACCCAGTACTTC
CASNLARAGTQETQYF
>few|TRBJ1-2|NA|TRBV7-9
TGTGCCAGCAGCTTAGTACAGCCCGGATTAAACTATGGCTACACCTTC
CASSLVQPGLNYGYTF
>few|TRBJ1-5|TRBD1|TRBV29-1
TGCAGCGCGCGACAGGGGCCCGATCAGCCCCAGCATTTT
CSARQGPDQPQHF
>few|TRBJ2-1|TRBD2|TRBV6-5
TGTGCCAGCATGGATAGCGGGGGGTCCTACAATGAGCAGTTCTTC
CASMDSGGSYNEQFF
>few|TRBJ1-5|NA|TRBV7-9
TGTGCCAGCAGCTTAATAGGGTTACAGCCCCAGCATTTT
CASSLIGLQPQHF
>NA|TRBJ2-1|NA|TRBV29-1
TGCAGCGTTGAAGAAGGAGATGGGATGGGTGAGCAGTTCTTC
CSVEEGDGMGEQFF
>few|TRBJ2-1|TRBD1|TRBV6-1
TGTGCCAGCAGCACCTCGGGGGACAGGGGTTACAATGAGCAGTTCTTC
CASSTSGDRGYNEQFF
>few|TRBJ2-1|NA|TRBV12-3/TRBV12-4
TGTGCCAGCAGTTTAGACCCCTGGGGGAGTCTGGTTGAGCAGTTCTTC
CASSLDPWGSLVEQFF
>many|TRBJ1-1|NA|TRBV7-9
TGTGCCAGCAGCTTAATGACTGAAGCTTTCTTT
CASSLMTEAFF
>NA|TRBJ2-1|TRBD2|TRBV29-1
TGCAGCGTTTCACAACTAGCGGCTTCCTACAATGAGCAGTTCTTC
CSVSQLAASYNEQFF
>NA|TRBJ2-7|TRBD2|TRBV15
TGTGCCACCAGCAGAGTGGAGCGGGAGGATACCTACGAGCAGTACTTC
CATSRVEREDTYEQYF
>few|TRBJ2-7|NA|TRBV7-2
TGTGCCATCATTCAGGGGCCCTACGAGCAGTACTTC
CAIIQGPYEQYF
>NA|TRBJ2-7|TRBD1|TRBV29-1
TGCAGCGTTGAATTGGACAGGCCGACTGCGGAGCAGTACTTC
CSVELDRPTAEQYF
>few|TRBJ2-5|NA|TRBV5-1
TGCGCCAGCAGCTTGGCCGCAGGGCGCCAAGAGACCCAGTACTTC
CASSLAAGRQETQYF
>once|TRBJ2-1|TRBD2|TRBV9
TGTGCCAGCAGCGTAGTTTGGGGAGGACTAGCGGGCGGGGGTGAGCAGTTCTTC
CASSVVWGGLAGGGEQFF
>NA|TRBJ2-1|NA|TRBV7-3
TGTGCCAGCAGCCCCGAGGCCGGTCGGGGCAGTGAGCAGTTCTTC
CASSPEAGRGSEQFF
>few|TRBJ2-5|TRBD2|TRBV20-1
TGCAGTGCGTCTCTAGCGGGAGGGCCGGAGACCCAGTACTTC
CSASLAGGPETQYF
>NA|TRBJ1-3|TRBD1|TRBV7-8
TGTGCCAGCAGCTTAGACAGGGGGCTTAGTGGAAACACCATATATTTT
CASSLDRGLSGNTIYF
>many|TRBJ2-1|TRBD1|TRBV6-5
TGTGCCAGCAGGAGGACAGGGTCCCCCACTTACAATGAGCAGTTCTTC
CASRRTGSPTYNEQFF
>few|TRBJ2-7|TRBD1|TRBV6-5
TGTGCCAGCAGTTACGGGGACAGGGCAAGTTACGAGCAGTACTTC
CASSYGDRASYEQYF
>few|TRBJ2-1|TRBD2|TRBV9
TGTGCCAGCAGCGTTACCGGGAGGGCCCACAATGAGCAGTTCTTC
CASSVTGRAHNEQFF
>NA|TRBJ1-1|NA|TRBV6-2/TRBV6-3
TGTGCCAGCAGCCGAAACAGGAGGAACACTGAAGCTTTCTTT
CASSRNRRNTEAFF
>NA|TRBJ1-2|NA|TRBV12-3/TRBV12-4
TGTGCCAGCAGTTTAAGACACGGCTATGGCTACACCTTC
CASSLRHGYGYTF
>NA|TRBJ2-2|NA|TRBV5-1
TGCGCCAGCAGCACCCTCGGGGGCACCGGGGAGCTGTTTTTT
CASSTLGGTGELFF
>NA|TRBJ1-2|NA|TRBV12-3/TRBV12-4
TGTGCCAGCAGTTTAGCTGCGGGGTATGGCTACACCTTC
CASSLAAGYGYTF
>few|TRBJ2-5|NA|TRBV6-2/TRBV6-3
TGTGCCAGCGACTTCGGGGTTCTAGGGACCCAGTACTTC
CASDFGVLGTQYF
>NA|TRBJ2-3|NA|TRBV29-1
TGCAGCGTTGAGTTAGGGGCAGATACGCAGTATTTT
CSVELGADTQYF